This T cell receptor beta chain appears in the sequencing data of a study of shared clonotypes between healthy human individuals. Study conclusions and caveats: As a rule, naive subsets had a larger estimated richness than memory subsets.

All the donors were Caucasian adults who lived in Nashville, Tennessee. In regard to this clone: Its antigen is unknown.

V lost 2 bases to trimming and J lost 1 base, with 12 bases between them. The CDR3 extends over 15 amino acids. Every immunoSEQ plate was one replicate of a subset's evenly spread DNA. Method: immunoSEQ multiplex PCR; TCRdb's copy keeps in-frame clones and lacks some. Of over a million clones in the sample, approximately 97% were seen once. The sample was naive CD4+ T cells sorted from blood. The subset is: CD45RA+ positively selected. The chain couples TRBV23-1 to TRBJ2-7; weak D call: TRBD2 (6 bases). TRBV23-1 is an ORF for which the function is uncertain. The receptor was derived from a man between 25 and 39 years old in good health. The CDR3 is CASSQPYRESYEQYF. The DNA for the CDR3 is TGCGCCAGCAGTCAACCGTACCGGGAGTCCTACGAGCAGTACTTC.